This passage covers 2 T cell receptor beta chains from one sample sequenced in a study of blood T cell repertoires in COVID-19. The protocol was immunoSEQ multiplex PCR, while the TCRdb copy is restricted to in-frame clones and leaves out a portion. The sample yields fewer than 500,000 clones, roughly 88% seen once. Sequencing used peripheral blood. Receptors were obtained from a young woman with active or convalescent COVID-19.

The chain combines TRBV27 with TRBJ1-1; D remains ambiguous. With 8 bases removed from V and 4 bases from J, the gap between germline ends came to 14 bases. The germline CDR1 and CDR2 sequences are MNHEY and SMNVEV (reference sequence). This CDR3 comprises 13 residues. DNA of the CDR3: TGTGCCAGCCAAAGCACCGGGAGCACTGAAGCTTTCTTT. Encoded protein: CASQSTGSTEAFF.

The chain carries TRBV11-2 and TRBJ1-5; D not resolved. The length of the CDR3 is 16 residues. The V end was cut by 0 bases, the J end by 0 bases, with 9 bases between. Germline loops: CDR1 SGHAT, CDR2 FQNNGV. In DNA form, the CDR3 reads TGTGCCAGCAGCTTAGATCTAGCTTTTAGCAATCAGCCCCAGCATTTT. As protein: CASSLDLAFSNQPQHF.